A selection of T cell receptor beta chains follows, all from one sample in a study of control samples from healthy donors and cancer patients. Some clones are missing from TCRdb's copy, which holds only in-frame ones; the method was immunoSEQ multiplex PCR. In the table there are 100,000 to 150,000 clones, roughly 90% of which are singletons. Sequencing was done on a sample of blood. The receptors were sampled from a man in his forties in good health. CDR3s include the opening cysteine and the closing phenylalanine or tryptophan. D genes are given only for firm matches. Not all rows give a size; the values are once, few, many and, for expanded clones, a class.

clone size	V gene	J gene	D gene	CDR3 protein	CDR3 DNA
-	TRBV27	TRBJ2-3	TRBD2	CASSLRGLAGHMSTDTQYF	TGTGCCAGCAGTTTAAGGGGACTAGCGGGTCACATGAGCACAGATACGCAGTATTTT
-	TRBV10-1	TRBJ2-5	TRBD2	CASGGLAGVQYF	TGCGCCAGCGGGGGACTAGCGGGGGTCCAGTACTTC
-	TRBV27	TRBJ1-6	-	CASSLLGANSPLHF	TGTGCCAGCAGTTTACTGGGGGCTAATTCACCCCTCCACTTT
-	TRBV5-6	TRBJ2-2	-	CASSKAHGELFF	TGTGCCAGCAGCAAAGCCCACGGGGAGCTGTTTTTT
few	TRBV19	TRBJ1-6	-	CASSIRVVDSPLHF	TGTGCCAGTAGTATACGGGTTGTTGATTCACCCCTCCACTTT
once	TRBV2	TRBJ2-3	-	CASSDSSSTDTQYF	TGTGCCAGCAGTGACAGTTCTAGCACAGATACGCAGTATTTT
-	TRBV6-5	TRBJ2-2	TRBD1	CASSYADRGPGELFF	TGTGCCAGCAGTTACGCGGACAGGGGGCCCGGGGAGCTGTTTTTT
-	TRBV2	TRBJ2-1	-	CASSARPWGEQFF	TGTGCCAGCAGTGCCCGACCCTGGGGTGAGCAGTTCTTC
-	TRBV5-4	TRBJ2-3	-	CASSSTGNLATQYF	TGTGCCAGCAGCTCAACCGGTAATCTAGCTACGCAGTATTTT
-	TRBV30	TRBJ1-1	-	CAWSVRFVGVYTEAFF	TGTGCCTGGAGTGTACGGTTTGTGGGTGTGTACACTGAAGCTTTCTTT
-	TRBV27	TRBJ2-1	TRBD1	CASTEIGTGLYNEQFF	TGTGCCAGCACCGAGATCGGGACAGGTCTCTACAATGAGCAGTTCTTC
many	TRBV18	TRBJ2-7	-	CASSPLVSYEQYF	TGTGCCAGCTCACCCCTTGTATCCTACGAGCAGTACTTC
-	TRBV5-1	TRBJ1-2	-	CASSFTGTNYGYTF	TGCGCCAGCAGCTTCACAGGAACTAACTATGGCTACACCTTC
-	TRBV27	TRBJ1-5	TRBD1	CASSKGTGVQPQHF	TGTGCCAGCAGTAAAGGGACAGGGGTTCAGCCCCAGCATTTT
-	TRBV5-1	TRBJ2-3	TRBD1	CASSSDRVPDTQYF	TGCGCCAGCAGCTCCGACAGGGTACCAGATACGCAGTATTTT
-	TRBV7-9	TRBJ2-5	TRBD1	CASSLRTGGYETQYF	TGTGCCAGCAGCTTGCGGACAGGGGGCTACGAGACCCAGTACTTC
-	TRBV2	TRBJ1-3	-	CASSWTEGNTIYF	TGTGCCAGCAGTTGGACTGAAGGAAACACCATATATTTT
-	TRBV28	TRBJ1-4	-	CASNDGRNEKLFF	TGTGCCAGCAACGATGGACGGAATGAAAAACTGTTTTTT
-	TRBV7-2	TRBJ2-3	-	CASSLDQDTDTQYF	TGTGCCAGCAGCTTGGATCAGGACACAGATACGCAGTATTTT
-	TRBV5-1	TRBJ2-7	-	CASRSMGTDHEQYF	TGCGCCAGCAGGTCTATGGGCACGGACCACGAGCAGTACTTC
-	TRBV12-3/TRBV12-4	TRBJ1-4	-	CASSFATNEKLFF	TGTGCCAGCAGTTTCGCAACTAATGAAAAACTGTTTTTT
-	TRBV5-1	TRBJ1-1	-	CASSLRMNTEAFF	TGCGCCAGCAGCTTGCGGATGAACACTGAAGCTTTCTTT
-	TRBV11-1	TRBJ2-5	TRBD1	CASSYRDRGPGETQYF	TGTGCCAGCAGCTACCGGGACAGGGGCCCGGGAGAGACCCAGTACTTC
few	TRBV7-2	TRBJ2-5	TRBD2	CASSSTRGLAGGKETQYF	TGTGCCAGCAGCTCGACCCGAGGACTAGCGGGGGGGAAAGAGACCCAGTACTTC
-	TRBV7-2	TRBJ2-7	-	CASSLASAYEQYF	TGTGCCAGCAGCTTAGCGTCAGCCTACGAGCAGTACTTC
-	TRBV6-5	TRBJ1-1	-	CASSPPAGRDTEAFF	TGTGCCAGCAGTCCACCAGCGGGGAGGGACACTGAAGCTTTCTTT
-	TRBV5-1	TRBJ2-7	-	CASSQGVSRRPSSYEQYF	TGCGCCAGCAGCCAAGGGGTGTCGCGGCGACCTAGCTCCTACGAGCAGTACTTC
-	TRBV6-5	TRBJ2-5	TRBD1	CASSRDRVRETQYF	TGTGCCAGCAGCCGAGACAGGGTTCGAGAGACCCAGTACTTC
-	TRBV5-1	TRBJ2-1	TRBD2	CASSFGLWRGADNEQFF	TGCGCCAGCAGCTTTGGTTTATGGCGGGGGGCAGACAATGAGCAGTTCTTC
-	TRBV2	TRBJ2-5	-	CASSRMGGVETQYF	TGTGCCAGCTCCAGAATGGGGGGCGTAGAGACCCAGTACTTC
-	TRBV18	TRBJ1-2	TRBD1	CATSHLAGTDYGYTF	TGTGCCACATCCCATTTAGCCGGGACAGACTATGGCTACACCTTC
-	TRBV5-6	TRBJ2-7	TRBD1	CASSSPPDRYHEQYF	TGTGCCAGCAGCTCCCCCCCGGACAGGTACCACGAGCAGTACTTC
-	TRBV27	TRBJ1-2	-	CASSPRFVYGYTF	TGTGCCAGCAGTCCGCGGTTCGTCTATGGCTACACCTTC
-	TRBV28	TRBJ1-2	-	CASSLSVTLYGYTF	TGTGCCAGCAGTTTATCGGTCACACTCTATGGCTACACCTTC
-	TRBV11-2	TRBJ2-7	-	CASSPPPGSYEQYF	TGTGCCAGCAGCCCCCCCCCGGGGTCCTACGAGCAGTACTTC
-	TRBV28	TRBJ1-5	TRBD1	CATLRTGNNQPQHF	TGTGCCACCCTAAGGACAGGGAACAATCAGCCCCAGCATTTT
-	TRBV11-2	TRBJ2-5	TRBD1	CASSRSLGQGIGVETQYF	TGTGCCAGCAGCAGATCCCTGGGACAGGGCATTGGGGTGGAGACCCAGTACTTC
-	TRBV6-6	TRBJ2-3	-	CASSYLVGGPKDTQYF	TGTGCCAGCAGTTATCTCGTGGGGGGGCCTAAAGATACGCAGTATTTT
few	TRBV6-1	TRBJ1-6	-	CASSEGAGRGSPLHF	TGTGCCAGCAGTGAAGGGGCAGGGAGAGGTTCACCCCTCCACTTT
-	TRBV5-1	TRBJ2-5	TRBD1	CASSLAPGQGGETQYF	TGCGCCAGCAGCTTGGCCCCGGGACAGGGAGGAGAGACCCAGTACTTC
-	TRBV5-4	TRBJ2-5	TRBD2	CASSPGLASKTQYF	TGTGCCAGCAGCCCGGGACTAGCATCGAAGACCCAGTACTTC
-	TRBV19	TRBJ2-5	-	CASSTNRRFGKETQYF	TGTGCCAGTAGTACGAACCGCAGGTTTGGGAAAGAGACCCAGTACTTC
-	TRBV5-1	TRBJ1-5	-	CASSLSPNQPQHF	TGCGCCAGCAGCTTGTCGCCGAATCAGCCCCAGCATTTT
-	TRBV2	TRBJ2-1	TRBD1	CASSEAPGTGFANEQFF	TGTGCCAGCAGTGAAGCACCAGGGACAGGGTTTGCAAATGAGCAGTTCTTC
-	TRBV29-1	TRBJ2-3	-	CSVYRGGPTDTQYF	TGCAGCGTGTACAGGGGAGGTCCCACAGATACGCAGTATTTT
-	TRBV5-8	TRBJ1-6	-	CASTLRTRNNSPLHF	TGTGCCAGCACCCTGAGGACCAGAAATAATTCACCCCTCCACTTT
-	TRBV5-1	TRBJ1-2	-	CASSAAGTPNYGYTF	TGCGCCAGCAGCGCCGCCGGGACACCCAACTATGGCTACACCTTC
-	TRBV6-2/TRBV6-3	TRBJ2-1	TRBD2	CASSYGASGYNEQFF	TGTGCCAGCAGTTACGGGGCTAGCGGATACAATGAGCAGTTCTTC
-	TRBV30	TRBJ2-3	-	CAWSVLGLGTQYF	TGTGCCTGGAGTGTACTCGGGTTAGGTACGCAGTATTTT
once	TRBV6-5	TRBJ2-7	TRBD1	CASSLGQGLGEQYF	TGTGCCAGCAGTCTCGGACAGGGCCTGGGCGAGCAGTACTTC
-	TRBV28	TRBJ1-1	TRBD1	CASSYFQGARDTEAFF	TGTGCCAGCAGTTACTTTCAGGGGGCGCGGGACACTGAAGCTTTCTTT
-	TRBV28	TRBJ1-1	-	CASSLPPSMNTEAFF	TGTGCCAGCAGTTTGCCGCCCTCCATGAACACTGAAGCTTTCTTT
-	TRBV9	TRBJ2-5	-	CASSVGFQETQYF	TGTGCCAGCAGCGTAGGCTTCCAAGAGACCCAGTACTTC
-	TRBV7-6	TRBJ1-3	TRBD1	CASSPSTGGFGNTIYF	TGTGCCAGCAGCCCTTCGACAGGGGGCTTCGGAAACACCATATATTTT